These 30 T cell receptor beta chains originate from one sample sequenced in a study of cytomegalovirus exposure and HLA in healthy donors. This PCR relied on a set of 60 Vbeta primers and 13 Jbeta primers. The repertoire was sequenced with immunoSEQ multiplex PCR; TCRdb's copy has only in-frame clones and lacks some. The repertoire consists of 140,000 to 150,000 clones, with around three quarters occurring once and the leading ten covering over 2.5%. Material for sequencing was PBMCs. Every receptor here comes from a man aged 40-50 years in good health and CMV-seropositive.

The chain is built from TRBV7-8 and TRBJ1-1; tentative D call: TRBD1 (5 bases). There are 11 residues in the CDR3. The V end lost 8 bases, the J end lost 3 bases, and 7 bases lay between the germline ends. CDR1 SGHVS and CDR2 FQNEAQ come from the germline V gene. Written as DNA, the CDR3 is TGTGCCAGCGGGGGGGACACTGAAGCTTTCTTT. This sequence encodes CASGGDTEAFF.

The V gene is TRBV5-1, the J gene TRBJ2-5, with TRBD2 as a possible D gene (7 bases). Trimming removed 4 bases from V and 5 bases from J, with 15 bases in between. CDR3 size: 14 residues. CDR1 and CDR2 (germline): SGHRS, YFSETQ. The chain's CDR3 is CASSPRGAGETQYF. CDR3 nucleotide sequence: TGCGCCAGCAGCCCCCGGGGGGCGGGGGAGACCCAGTACTTC.

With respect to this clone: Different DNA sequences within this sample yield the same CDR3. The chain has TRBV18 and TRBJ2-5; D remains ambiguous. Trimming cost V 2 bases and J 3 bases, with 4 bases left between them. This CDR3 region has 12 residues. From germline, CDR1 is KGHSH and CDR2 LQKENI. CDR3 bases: TGTGCCAGCTCACCAGAGGAAGAGACCCAGTACTTC. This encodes CASSPEEETQYF.

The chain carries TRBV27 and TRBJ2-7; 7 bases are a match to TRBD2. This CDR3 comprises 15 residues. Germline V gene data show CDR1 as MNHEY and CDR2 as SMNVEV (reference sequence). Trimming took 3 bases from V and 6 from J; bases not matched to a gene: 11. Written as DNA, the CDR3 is TGTGCCAGCAGTTTTCTCGGCGGGAGACGGCGCGAGCAGTACTTC. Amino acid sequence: CASSFLGGRRREQYF.

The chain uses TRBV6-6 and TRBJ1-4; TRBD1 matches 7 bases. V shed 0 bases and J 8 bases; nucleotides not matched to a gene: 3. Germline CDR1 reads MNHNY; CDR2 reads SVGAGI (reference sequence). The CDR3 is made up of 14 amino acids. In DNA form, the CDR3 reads TGTGCCAGCAGTTACTCGCAGGGGGAAGAAAAACTGTTTTTT. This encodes CASSYSQGEEKLFF.

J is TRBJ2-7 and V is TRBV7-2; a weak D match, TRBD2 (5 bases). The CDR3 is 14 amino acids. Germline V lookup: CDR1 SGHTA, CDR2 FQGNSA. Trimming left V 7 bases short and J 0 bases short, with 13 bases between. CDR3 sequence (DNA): TGTGCCAGCAACCAGGACTGGAGCTCCTACGAGCAGTACTTC. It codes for CASNQDWSSYEQYF.

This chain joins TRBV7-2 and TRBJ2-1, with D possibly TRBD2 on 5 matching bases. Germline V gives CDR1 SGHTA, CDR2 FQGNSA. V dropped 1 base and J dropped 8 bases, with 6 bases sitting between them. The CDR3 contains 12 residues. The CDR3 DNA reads TGTGCCAGCAGCTTAGTAGCGTATGAGCAGTTCTTC. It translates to CASSLVAYEQFF.

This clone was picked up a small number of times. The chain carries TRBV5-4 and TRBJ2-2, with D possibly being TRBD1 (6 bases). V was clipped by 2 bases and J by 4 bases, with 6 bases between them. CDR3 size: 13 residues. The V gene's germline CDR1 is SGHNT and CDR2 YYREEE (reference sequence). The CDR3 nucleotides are TGTGCCAGCAGCTTAGGGGGCACCGGGGAGCTGTTTTTT. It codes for CASSLGGTGELFF.

CDR3 DNA sequence: TGTGCCAGCAGCTTGGGCCGGACTAGCTCTGGGGCCAACGTCCTGACTTTC. Translation: CASSLGRTSSGANVLTF. The chain has TRBV5-6 and TRBJ2-6, with 7 bases aligning to TRBD2. Germline values: CDR1 SGHDT, CDR2 YYEEEE. J gave up 0 bases and V 0 bases, and 3 bases lay outside the gene matches. This CDR3 spans 17 amino acids.

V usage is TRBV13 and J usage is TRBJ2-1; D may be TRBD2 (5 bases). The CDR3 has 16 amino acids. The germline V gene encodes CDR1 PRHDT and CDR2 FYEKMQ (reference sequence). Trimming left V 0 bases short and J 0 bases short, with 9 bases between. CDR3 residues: CASSLGGKSSYNEQFF. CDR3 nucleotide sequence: TGTGCCAGCAGCTTAGGCGGGAAGAGCTCCTACAATGAGCAGTTCTTC.

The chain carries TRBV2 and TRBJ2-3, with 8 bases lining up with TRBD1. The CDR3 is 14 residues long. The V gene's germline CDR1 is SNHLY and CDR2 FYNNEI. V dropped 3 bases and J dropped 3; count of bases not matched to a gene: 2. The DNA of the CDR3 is TGTGCCAGCAGTGACAGGGGGCCGACAGATACGCAGTATTTT. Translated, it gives CASSDRGPTDTQYF.

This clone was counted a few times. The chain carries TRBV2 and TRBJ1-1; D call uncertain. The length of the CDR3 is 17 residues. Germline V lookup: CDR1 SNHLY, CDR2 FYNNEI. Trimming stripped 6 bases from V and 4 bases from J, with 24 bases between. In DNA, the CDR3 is TGTGCCAGCAGGACTCTTTTTATCAGTGACGCGGGCACTGAAGCTTTCTTT. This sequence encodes CASRTLFISDAGTEAFF. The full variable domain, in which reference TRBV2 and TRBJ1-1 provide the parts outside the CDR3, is EPEVTQTPSHQVTQMGQEVILRCVPISNHLYFYWYRQILGQKVEFLVSFYNNEISEKSEIFDDQFSVERPDGSNFTLKIRSTKLEDSAMYFCASRTLFISDAGTEAFFGQGTRLTVV.

The CDR3 region is CARGRGPLYSNQPQHF. The CDR3 coding sequence is TGTGCCAGAGGCAGGGGACCCCTTTATAGCAATCAGCCCCAGCATTTT. The V gene is TRBV6-7, the J gene TRBJ1-5; weak D call: TRBD1 (6 bases). TRBV6-7 is given ORF status, its function remaining uncertain. V lost 9 bases, J lost 0 bases, and 18 bases lay in between. The CDR3 is 16 amino acids.

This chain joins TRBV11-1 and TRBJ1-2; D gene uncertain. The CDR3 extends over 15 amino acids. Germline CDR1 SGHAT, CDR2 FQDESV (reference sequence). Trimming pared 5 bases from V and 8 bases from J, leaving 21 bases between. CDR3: CASSRQRVTPNGYTF. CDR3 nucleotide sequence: TGTGCCAGCAGCAGGCAGAGGGTGACACCCAACGGCTACACCTTC.

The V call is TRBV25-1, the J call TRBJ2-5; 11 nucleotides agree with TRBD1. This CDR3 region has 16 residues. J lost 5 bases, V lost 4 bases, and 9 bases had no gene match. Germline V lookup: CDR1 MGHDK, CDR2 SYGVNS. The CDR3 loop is CASSGDRGVLWETQYF. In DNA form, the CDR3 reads TGTGCCAGCAGTGGGGACAGGGGGGTTTTGTGGGAGACCCAGTACTTC.

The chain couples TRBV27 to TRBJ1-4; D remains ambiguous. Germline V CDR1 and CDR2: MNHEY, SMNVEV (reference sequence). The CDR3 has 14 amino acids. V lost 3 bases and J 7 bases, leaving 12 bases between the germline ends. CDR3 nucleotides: TGTGCCAGCAGTTTTTTGGGAGGGAGTGAAAAACTGTTTTTT. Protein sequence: CASSFLGGSEKLFF.

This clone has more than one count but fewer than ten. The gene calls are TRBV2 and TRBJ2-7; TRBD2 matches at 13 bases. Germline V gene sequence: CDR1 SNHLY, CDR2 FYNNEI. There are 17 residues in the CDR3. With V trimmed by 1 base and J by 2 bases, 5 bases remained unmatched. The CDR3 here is CASSEGLAGGLAYEQYF. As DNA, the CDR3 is TGTGCCAGCAGTGAAGGACTAGCGGGAGGCCTAGCCTACGAGCAGTACTTC.

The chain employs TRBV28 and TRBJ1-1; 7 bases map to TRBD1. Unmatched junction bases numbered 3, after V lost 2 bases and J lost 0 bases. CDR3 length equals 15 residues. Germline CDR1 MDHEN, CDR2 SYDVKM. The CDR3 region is CASSLTGTVNTEAFF. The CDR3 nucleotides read TGTGCCAGCAGTTTAACAGGGACAGTGAACACTGAAGCTTTCTTT.

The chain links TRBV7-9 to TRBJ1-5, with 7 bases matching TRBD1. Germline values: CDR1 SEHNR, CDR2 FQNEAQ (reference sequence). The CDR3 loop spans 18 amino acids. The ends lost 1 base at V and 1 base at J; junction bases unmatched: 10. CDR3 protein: CASSLDSHRGSSNQPQHF. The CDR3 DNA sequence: TGTGCCAGCAGCTTAGATTCCCACAGGGGCTCAAGCAATCAGCCCCAGCATTTT.

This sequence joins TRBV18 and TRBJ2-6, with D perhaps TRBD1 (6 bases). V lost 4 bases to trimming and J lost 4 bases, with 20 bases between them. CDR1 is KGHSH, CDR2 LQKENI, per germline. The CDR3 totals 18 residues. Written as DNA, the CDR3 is TGTGCCAGCTCACTCAACACATACCGGGACATCGGGGCCAACGTCCTGACTTTC. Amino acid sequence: CASSLNTYRDIGANVLTF. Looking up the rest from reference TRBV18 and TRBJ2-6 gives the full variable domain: NAGVMQNPRHLVRRRGQEARLRCSPMKGHSHVYWYRQLPEEGLKFMVYLQKENIIDESGMPKERFSAEFPKEGPSILRIQQVVRGDSAAYFCASSLNTYRDIGANVLTFGAGSRLTVL.

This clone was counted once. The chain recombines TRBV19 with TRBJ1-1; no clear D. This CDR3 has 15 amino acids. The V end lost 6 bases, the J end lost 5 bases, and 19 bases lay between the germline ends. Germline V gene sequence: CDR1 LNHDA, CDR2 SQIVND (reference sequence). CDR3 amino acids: CASRDTLVLVTEAFF. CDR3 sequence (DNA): TGTGCCAGTAGAGACACCTTAGTTTTGGTTACTGAAGCTTTCTTT.

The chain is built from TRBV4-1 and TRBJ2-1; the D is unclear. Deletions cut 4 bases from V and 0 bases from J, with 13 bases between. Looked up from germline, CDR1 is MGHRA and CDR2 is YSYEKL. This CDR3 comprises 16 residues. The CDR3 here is CASSLIHLGSYNEQFF. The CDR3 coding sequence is TGCGCCAGCAGCCTCATACACCTTGGCTCCTACAATGAGCAGTTCTTC.

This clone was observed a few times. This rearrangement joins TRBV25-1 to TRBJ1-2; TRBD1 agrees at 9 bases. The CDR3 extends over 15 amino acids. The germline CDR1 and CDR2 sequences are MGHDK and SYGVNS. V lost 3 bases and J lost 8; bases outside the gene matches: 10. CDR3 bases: TGTGCCAGCAGTGAGGGAGGGACAGGGCGTTGGGGCTACACCTTC. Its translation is CASSEGGTGRWGYTF.

CDR3 bases: TGTGCCACCAGCAGCCCGGGACTACCTACCGATGAGCTGTTTTTT. It yields the protein CATSSPGLPTDELFF. The V gene is TRBV15, the J gene TRBJ2-2; 7 bases map to TRBD2. Trimming removed 3 bases from V and 11 bases from J; junction bases left unmatched: 12. Per the germline V gene, CDR1 is LNHNV and CDR2 is YYDKDF (reference sequence). The CDR3 spans 15 residues.

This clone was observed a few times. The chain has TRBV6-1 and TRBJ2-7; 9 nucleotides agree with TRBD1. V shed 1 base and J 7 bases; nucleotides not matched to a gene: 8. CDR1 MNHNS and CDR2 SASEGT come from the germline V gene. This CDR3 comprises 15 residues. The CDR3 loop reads CASSEGGQGSREQYF. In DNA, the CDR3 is TGTGCCAGCAGTGAAGGGGGACAGGGATCGCGAGAGCAGTACTTC.

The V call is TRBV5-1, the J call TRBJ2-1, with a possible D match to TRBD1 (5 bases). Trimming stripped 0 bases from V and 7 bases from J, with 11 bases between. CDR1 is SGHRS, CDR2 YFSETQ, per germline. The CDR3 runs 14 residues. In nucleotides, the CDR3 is TGCGCCAGCAGCTTGGTCCCAGGGTGGAATGAGCAGTTCTTC. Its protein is CASSLVPGWNEQFF.

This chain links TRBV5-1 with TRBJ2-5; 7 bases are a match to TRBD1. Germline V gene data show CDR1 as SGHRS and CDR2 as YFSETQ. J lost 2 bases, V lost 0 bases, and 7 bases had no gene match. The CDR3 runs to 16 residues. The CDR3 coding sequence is TGCGCCAGCAGCTTGGCCTTTATGACAGGGCAAGAGACCCAGTACTTC. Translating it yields CASSLAFMTGQETQYF.

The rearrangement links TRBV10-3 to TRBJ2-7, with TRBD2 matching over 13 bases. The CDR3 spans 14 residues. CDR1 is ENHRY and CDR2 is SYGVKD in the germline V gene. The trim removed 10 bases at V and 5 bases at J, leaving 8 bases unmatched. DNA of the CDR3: TGTGCCAGCGCACTAGCGGGAGGGCACAACGAGCAGTACTTC. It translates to CASALAGGHNEQYF.

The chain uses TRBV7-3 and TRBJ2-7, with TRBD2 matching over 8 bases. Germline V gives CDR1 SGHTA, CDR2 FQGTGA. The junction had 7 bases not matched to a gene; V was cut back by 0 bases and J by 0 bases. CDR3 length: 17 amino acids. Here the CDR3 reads CASSLTLTSGSSYEQYF. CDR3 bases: TGTGCCAGCAGCTTAACCCTAACTAGCGGTAGCTCCTACGAGCAGTACTTC.

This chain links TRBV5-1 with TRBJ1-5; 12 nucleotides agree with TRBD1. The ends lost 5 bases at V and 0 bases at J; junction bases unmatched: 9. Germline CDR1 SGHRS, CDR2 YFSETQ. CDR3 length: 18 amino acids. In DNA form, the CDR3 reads TGCGCCAGCAGATTCCGGGACAGGGGGCCCTATAGCAATCAGCCCCAGCATTTT. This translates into CASRFRDRGPYSNQPQHF.